Sequencing of this TCR beta chain was carried out in a study of vaccination effects on CD4 cells after COVID-19 (dated by TCRdb to between 2022 and 2023). Looking at the study overall: The ViraFEST assay stimulated PBMC with viral peptide pools and then used TCR sequencing to identify antigen-specific CD4+ T cell clonotypes by expansion. The full study included around nine COVID-19 convalescent patients and several SARS-CoV-2-naive healthy vaccine recipients. Each participant received two doses of an mRNA SARS-CoV-2 vaccine, either BNT162b2 or mRNA-1273. Roughly 2.1 million PBMC per well were cultured in IMDM with roughly 5% human AB serum, 7.5 to 10 IU/ml IL-2 and gentamicin, plus 10 ug/ml peptides. The Oncomine TCR Beta short-read assay on an Illumina iSeq 100 was used to sequence cultures from other donors in the study. SARS-CoV-2 spike-specific CD4+ TCR repertoires from before and after mRNA vaccination were compared in COVID-19 convalescent patients and in infection-naive vaccine recipients.

The method behind the library was the immunoSEQ multiplex PCR assay. DNA from the cultured, isolated CD4+ T cells was subjected to TCR beta CDR3 sequencing. From the authors' description of their analysis: The analysis removed non-productive TCR sequences, trimmed reads to the CDR3 region, and retained only CDR3s that were 7 or more amino acids long. The MANAFEST web app was used to identify antigen-specific clonotypes by comparing expansion in peptide wells with expansion in reference cultures. For clones to be considered positive, expansion at FDR<0.05 versus reference and all other wells, an odds ratio above 5, and a frequency above 0.1% in two replicate wells were required. A clonotype was defined as cross-reactive if the clonotype was significantly expanded both in SARS-CoV-2 spike wells and in at least one common cold coronavirus spike condition. CDR3 similarity was assessed by Levenshtein distance using the stringdist R package, and unrooted trees were constructed with ape in R 3.6.1. Here the immuneACCESS table is served through TCRdb, limited to in-frame sequences with V and J called. Missing clones are a known gap in these copies; in checked studies unresolved V genes cover under half, and the rest lacks a known reason. The V and J calls and clone size are taken from that table; D and trimming were inferred from the DNA. Across this sample there are more than 50,000 clones, with approximately 80% seen only once. The top ten hold 3% to 3.5% of the sample.

After 10 days of culture, CD4+ T cells were isolated with the EasySep CD4+ T cell isolation kit. None of the healthy vaccine recipients had a prior SARS-CoV-2 infection, which was confirmed by nucleocapsid antibody tests that came back negative both before and after vaccination. On days 3 and 7, half of the culture medium was replaced with fresh IL-2-containing medium. Unless noted otherwise, every peptide stimulation condition was cultured in triplicate wells. PBMC were separated from whole blood using Ficoll-Paque Plus gradient centrifugation and were then either cryopreserved at -140C or used fresh. The QIAamp micro DNA kit was used to extract genomic DNA from the cultured CD4+ T cells. Paper-wide results and their limitations: In healthy vaccine recipients, vaccine-induced clones were almost all SARS-CoV-2 mono-reactive, with only 1 of 255 cross-reactive with common cold coronaviruses. The study was limited by a small number of convalescent patients, and early post-infection timepoints were lacking. Both infection-induced and vaccine-induced clones contracted markedly at late post-vaccination timepoints, which is consistent with waning T cell responses.

A word on this clone: Its recognized antigen is unknown. Base qualities were left out, and no much larger clone turns up one base away.

For CDR1 and CDR2, the germline V gene (reference sequence) lists SGHNT and YYREEE. Including the terminal cysteine and phenylalanine, the CDR3 comprises 14 residues. The entry retains the CDR3 DNA only, 42 bases that are in frame from base 1. Cut back by 0 bases and 3 bases, the V and J ends lie 9 bases apart. This receptor was obtained from a human donor who received a COVID-19 vaccine. This chain is built from TRBV5-4 and TRBJ1-2; the D gene is perhaps TRBD1, on 6 matching bases. This specimen consisted of CD4+ T cells from PBMCs cultured without peptide, obtained before COVID-19 vaccination. The nucleotides read TGTGCCAGCAGCTTGGTAGGACAGTACTATGGCTACACCTTC. Its product reads: CASSLVGQYYGYTF.